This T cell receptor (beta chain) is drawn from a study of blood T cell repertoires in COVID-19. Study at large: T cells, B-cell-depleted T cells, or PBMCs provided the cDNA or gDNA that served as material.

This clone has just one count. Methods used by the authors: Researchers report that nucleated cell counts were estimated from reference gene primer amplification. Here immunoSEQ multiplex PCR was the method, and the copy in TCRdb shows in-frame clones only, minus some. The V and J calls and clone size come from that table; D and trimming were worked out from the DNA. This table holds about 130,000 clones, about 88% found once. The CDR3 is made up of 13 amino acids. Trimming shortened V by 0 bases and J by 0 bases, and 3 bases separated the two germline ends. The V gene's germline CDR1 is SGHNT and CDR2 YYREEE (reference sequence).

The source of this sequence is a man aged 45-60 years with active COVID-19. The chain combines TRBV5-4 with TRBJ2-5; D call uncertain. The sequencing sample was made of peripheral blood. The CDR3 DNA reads TGTGCCAGCAGCTTGGACTACCAAGAGACCCAGTACTTC. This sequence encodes CASSLDYQETQYF.